These T cell receptor beta chains were read from a single sample in a study of early T cells in non-severe SARS-CoV-2 infection. In TCRdb, the 5' RACE reads were re-called with MiXCR into one record per CDR3 protein. The data show tens of thousands of distinct CDR3 sequences, just under 4.5% seen once. Sequenced material: whole blood. Receptors were obtained from an adult who was a healthcare worker with PCR-confirmed SARS-CoV-2 infection or an uninfected control (not recorded which). Each CDR3 is given with its conserved first and last residue. The order of the fields is J gene, V gene, clone size, D gene, CDR3 protein, CDR3 DNA. A D gene is named only where the DNA matches it firmly. Where a row states a size, it is once, few, many or the class of an expanded clone; other rows omit it.

>TRBJ2-4|TRBV7-2|many|.
CASSPTVFKNIQYF
TGTGCCAGCAGCCCGACAGTGTTCAAAAACATTCAGTACTTC
>TRBJ1-2|TRBV4-1|few|TRBD1
CASSPPPGQIRSHNYGYTF
TGCGCCAGCAGCCCTCCACCGGGACAGATACGATCCCATAACTATGGCTACACCTTC
>TRBJ2-2|TRBV7-9|many|TRBD2
CASSLALAANTGELFF
TGTGCCAGCAGCTTAGCACTAGCGGCTAACACCGGGGAGCTGTTTTTT
>TRBJ2-5|TRBV28|many|.
CASSPRWETQYF
TGTGCCAGCAGTCCCCGGTGGGAGACCCAGTACTTC
>TRBJ2-1|TRBV29-1|many|.
CSVETAGRGEQFF
TGCAGCGTTGAGACGGCAGGGCGCGGTGAGCAGTTCTTC
>TRBJ2-3|TRBV28|many|TRBD2
CASSFPREFADTQYF
TGTGCCAGCAGTTTTCCGCGGGAGTTTGCAGATACGCAGTATTTT
>TRBJ2-3|TRBV7-2|.|.
CASSSIDLPDTQYF
TGTGCCAGCAGCTCGATTGATCTTCCAGATACGCAGTATTTT
>TRBJ2-7|TRBV29-1|many|.
CSVVFGPQPYEQYF
TGCAGCGTTGTTTTCGGGCCGCAGCCCTACGAGCAGTACTTC
>TRBJ1-1|TRBV5-5|many|.
CASSLQPNTEAFF
TGTGCCAGCAGCCTACAGCCGAACACTGAAGCTTTCTTT
>TRBJ1-2|TRBV29-1|many|.
CSVEWTAPNYGYTF
TGCAGCGTTGAATGGACAGCTCCTAACTATGGCTACACCTTC
>TRBJ1-4|TRBV7-3|few|.
CASSSATNEKLFF
TGTGCCAGCAGCTCAGCAACTAATGAAAAACTGTTTTTT
>TRBJ1-2|TRBV9|.|.
CASSSPNTPGYTF
TGTGCCAGCAGCTCCCCGAATACCCCTGGCTACACCTTC
>TRBJ1-4|TRBV27|many|.
CASSSLLGGGTTNEKLFF
TGTGCCAGCAGTTCCCTTTTAGGTGGGGGAACAACTAATGAAAAACTGTTTTTT